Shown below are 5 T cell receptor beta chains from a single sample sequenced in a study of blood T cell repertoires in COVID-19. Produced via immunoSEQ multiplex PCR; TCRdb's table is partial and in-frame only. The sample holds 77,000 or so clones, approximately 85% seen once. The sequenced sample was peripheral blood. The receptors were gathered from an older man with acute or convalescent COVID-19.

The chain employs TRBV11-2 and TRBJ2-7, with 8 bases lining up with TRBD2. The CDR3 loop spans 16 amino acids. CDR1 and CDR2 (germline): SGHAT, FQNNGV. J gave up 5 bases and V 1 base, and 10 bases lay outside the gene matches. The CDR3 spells CASSLGGAGAGNEQYF. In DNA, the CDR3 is TGTGCCAGCAGCTTAGGAGGAGCGGGAGCCGGTAACGAGCAGTACTTC. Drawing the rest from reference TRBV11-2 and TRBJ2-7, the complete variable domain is EAGVAQSPRYKIIEKRQSVAFWCNPISGHATLYWYQQILGQGPKLLIQFQNNGVVDDSQLPKDRFSAERLKGVDSTLKIQPAKLEDSAVYLCASSLGGAGAGNEQYFGPGTRLTVT.

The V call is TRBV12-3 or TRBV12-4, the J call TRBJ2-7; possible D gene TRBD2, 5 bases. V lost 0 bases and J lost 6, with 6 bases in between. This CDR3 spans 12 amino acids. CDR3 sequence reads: CASSLAAGEQYF. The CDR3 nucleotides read TGTGCCAGCAGTTTAGCGGCGGGCGAGCAGTACTTC.

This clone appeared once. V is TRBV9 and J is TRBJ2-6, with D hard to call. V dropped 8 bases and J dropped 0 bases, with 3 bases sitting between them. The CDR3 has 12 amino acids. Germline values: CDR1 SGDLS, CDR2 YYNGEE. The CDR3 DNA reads TGTGCCAGTTACTCTGGGGCCAACGTCCTGACTTTC. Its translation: CASYSGANVLTF.

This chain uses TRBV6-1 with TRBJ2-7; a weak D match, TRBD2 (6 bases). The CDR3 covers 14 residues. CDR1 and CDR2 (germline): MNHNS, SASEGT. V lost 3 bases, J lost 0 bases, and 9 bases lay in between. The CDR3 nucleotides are TGTGCCAGCAGTGACGGGAGTGTCTCCTACGAGCAGTACTTC. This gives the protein CASSDGSVSYEQYF.

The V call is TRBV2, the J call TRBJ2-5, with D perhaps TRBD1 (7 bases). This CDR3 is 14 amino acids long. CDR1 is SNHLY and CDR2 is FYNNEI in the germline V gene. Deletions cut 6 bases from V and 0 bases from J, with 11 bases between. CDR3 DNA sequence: TGTGCCAGCAGCGGGGGACAGAACCAAGAGACCCAGTACTTC. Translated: CASSGGQNQETQYF.